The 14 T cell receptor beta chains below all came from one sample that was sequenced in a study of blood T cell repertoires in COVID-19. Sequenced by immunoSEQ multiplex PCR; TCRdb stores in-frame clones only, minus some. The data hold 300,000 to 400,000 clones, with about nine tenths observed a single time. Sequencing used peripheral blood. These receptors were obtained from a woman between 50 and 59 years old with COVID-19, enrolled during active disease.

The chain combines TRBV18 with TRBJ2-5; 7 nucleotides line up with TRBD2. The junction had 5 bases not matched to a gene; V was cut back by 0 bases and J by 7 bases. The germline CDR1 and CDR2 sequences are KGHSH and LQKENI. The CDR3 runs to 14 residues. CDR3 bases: TGTGCCAGCTCACCACCTACTAGCGCGGGGACCCAGTACTTC. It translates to CASSPPTSAGTQYF.

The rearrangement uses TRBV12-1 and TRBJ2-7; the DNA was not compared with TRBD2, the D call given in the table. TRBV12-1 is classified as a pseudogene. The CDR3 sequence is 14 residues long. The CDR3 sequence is CASSLRLLKDEQYF. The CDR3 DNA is TGTGCCAGCAGCTTACGACTGTTAAAGGACGAGCAGTACTTC.

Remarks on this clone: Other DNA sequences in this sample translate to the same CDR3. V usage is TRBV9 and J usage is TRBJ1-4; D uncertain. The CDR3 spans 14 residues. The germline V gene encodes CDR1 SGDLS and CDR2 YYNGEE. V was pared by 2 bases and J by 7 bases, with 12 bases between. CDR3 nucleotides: TGTGCCAGCAGCGTGGGAGGGCGTGGTGAAAAACTGTTTTTT. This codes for CASSVGGRGEKLFF.

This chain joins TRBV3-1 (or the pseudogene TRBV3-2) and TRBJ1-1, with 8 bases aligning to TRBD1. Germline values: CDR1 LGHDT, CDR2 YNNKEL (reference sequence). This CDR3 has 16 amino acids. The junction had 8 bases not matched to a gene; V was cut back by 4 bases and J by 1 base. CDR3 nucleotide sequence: TGTGCCAGCAGCCTATATAGACAGGGGTCGAACACTGAAGCTTTCTTT. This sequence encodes CASSLYRQGSNTEAFF.

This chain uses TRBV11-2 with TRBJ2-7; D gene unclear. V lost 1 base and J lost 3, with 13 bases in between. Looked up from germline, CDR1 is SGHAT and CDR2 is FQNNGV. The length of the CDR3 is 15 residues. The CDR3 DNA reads TGTGCCAGCAGCTTAGTGGGCGTTAATGGCTACGAGCAGTACTTC. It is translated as CASSLVGVNGYEQYF.

In DNA, the CDR3 is TGCAGTGCTAGTATTGCGGGAGAAACCCTAGCCAAAAACATTCAGTACTTC. Encoded protein: CSASIAGETLAKNIQYF. This chain connects TRBV20-1 to TRBJ2-4, with TRBD2 matching 7 bases. The CDR3 spans 17 residues. Trimming removed 3 bases from V and 0 bases from J; junction bases left unmatched: 11. Germline assignment: CDR1 DFQATT and CDR2 SNEGSKA (reference sequence).

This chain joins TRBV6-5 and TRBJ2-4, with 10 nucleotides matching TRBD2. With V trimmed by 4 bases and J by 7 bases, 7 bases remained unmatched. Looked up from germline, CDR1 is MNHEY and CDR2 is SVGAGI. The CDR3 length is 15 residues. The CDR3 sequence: CASSLKAGGRNIQYF. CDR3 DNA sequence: TGTGCCAGCAGTTTAAAAGCGGGAGGGCGGAACATTCAGTACTTC.

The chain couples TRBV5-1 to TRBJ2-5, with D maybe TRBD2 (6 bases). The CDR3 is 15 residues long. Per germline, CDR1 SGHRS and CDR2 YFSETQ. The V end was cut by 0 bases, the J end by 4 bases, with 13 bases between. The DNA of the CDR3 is TGCGCCAGCAGCTTGGACGGGAGAGGTGGAGAGACCCAGTACTTC. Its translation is CASSLDGRGGETQYF.

CDR3 DNA sequence: TGTGCCAGCAGTTTAGGGGGCGGGAGTAATTTCTACGAGCAGTACTTC. Amino acids: CASSLGGGSNFYEQYF. This chain links TRBV28 with TRBJ2-7; D is perhaps TRBD2 (7 bases). V dropped 2 bases and J dropped 3 bases, with 17 bases sitting between them. The CDR3 extends over 16 amino acids. CDR1 and CDR2 (germline): MDHEN, SYDVKM.

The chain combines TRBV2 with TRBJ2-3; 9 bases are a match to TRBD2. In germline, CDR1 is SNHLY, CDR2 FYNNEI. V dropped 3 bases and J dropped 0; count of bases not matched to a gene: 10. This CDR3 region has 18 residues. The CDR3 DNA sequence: TGTGCCAGCAGTGAGGGCCGGCTAGCGGGATCTAGCACAGATACGCAGTATTTT. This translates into CASSEGRLAGSSTDTQYF.

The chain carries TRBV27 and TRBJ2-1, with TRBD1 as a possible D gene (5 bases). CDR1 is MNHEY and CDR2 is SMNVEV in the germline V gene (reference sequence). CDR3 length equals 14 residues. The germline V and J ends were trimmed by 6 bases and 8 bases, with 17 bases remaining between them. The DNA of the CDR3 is TGTGCCAGCAGCCCGACCCTCGGACATTATGAGCAGTTCTTC. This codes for CASSPTLGHYEQFF.

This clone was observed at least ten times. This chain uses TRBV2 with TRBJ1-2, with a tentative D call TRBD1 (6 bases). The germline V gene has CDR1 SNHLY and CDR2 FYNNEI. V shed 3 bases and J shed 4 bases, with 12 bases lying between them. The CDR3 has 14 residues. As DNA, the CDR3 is TGTGCCAGCAGTGAGGCCGGGACATCCTATGGCTACACCTTC. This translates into CASSEAGTSYGYTF.

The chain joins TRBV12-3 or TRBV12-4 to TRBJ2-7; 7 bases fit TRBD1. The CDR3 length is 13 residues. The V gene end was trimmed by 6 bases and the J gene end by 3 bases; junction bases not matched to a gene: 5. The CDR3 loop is CASSFDRVYEQYF. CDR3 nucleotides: TGTGCCAGCAGCTTCGACAGGGTCTACGAGCAGTACTTC.

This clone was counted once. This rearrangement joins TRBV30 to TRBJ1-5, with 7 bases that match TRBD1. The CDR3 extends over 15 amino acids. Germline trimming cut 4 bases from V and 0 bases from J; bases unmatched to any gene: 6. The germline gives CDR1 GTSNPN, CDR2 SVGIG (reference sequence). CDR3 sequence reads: CAWKVGTASNQPQHF. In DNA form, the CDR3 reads TGTGCCTGGAAAGTAGGGACAGCTAGCAATCAGCCCCAGCATTTT.